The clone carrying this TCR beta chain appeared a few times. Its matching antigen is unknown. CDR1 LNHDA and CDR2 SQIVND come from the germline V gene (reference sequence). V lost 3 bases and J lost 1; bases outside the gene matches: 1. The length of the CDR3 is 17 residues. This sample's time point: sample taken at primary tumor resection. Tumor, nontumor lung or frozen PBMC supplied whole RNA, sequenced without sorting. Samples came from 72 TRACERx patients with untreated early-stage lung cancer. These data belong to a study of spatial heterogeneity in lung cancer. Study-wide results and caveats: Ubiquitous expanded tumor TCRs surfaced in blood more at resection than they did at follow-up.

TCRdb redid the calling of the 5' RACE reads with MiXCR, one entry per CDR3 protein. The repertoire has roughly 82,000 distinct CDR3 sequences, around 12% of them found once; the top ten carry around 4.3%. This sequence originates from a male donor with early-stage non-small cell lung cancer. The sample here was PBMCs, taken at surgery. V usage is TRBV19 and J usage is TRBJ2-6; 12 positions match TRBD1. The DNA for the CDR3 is TGTGCCAGTAGTATGGGACAGGGGGCTTCTGGGGCCAACGTCCTGACTTTC. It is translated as CASSMGQGASGANVLTF.